This T cell receptor (beta chain) was documented in a study of PD-L1 blockade in urothelial cancer. Study details: The study started patients on atezolizumab in about 2014, giving 1,200 mg intravenously every 3 weeks. At 3 weeks after treatment start (second dose) and again at 6 weeks, blood was analyzed. In the patient group, most of the roughly 30 were males with bladder-origin urothelial cancer.

Concerning this clone itself: Its antigen is not known.

Findings and limits, study-wide: Those with durable benefit had larger increases in tumor-associated blood clones at 3 weeks.

The sample's time point: pretreatment peripheral blood. V lost 4 bases and J 8 bases, leaving 14 bases between the germline ends. CDR3 size: 14 residues. Germline V gene lookup returns CDR1 SGHTA and CDR2 FQGNSA. The data were produced by immunoSEQ multiplex PCR, yet TCRdb's version contains in-frame clones alone and is incomplete. The table lists tens of thousands of clones, 84% of them singletons. This TCR derives from a man in his sixties with urothelial cancer. The chain couples TRBV7-2 to TRBJ2-2; a weak D match, TRBD1 (6 bases). Sequenced here: PBMCs, sampled around atezolizumab (anti-PD-L1) treatment. The CDR3 reads CASSSADRTGELFF. CDR3 nucleotide sequence: TGTGCCAGCAGCTCCGCCGACAGGACAGGGGAGCTGTTTTTT.